These T cell receptor beta chains were read from a single sample in a study of blood T cell repertoires in COVID-19. Sequenced by immunoSEQ multiplex PCR; TCRdb stores in-frame clones only, minus some. The table lists 200,000 to 300,000 clones, around nine tenths of them singletons. What was sequenced was PBMCs or T cells enriched from blood (not recorded which). The receptors stem from a woman aged 40 to 49 who had been exposed to COVID-19. CDR3s include the opening cysteine and the closing phenylalanine or tryptophan. A D gene is named only where the DNA matches it firmly. Clone size is stated in some rows and not others, as once, few, many or a class when expanded.

j_call v_call clone_size d_call cdr3_aa cdr3_nt
TRBJ2-1 TRBV29-1 once NA CSVVPRATENEQFF TGCAGCGTTGTCCCTCGAGCGACCGAGAATGAGCAGTTCTTC
TRBJ1-2 TRBV27 NA TRBD1 CASSLAGGSYGYTF TGTGCCAGCAGTTTAGCAGGGGGCAGCTATGGCTACACCTTC
TRBJ1-2 TRBV7-9 NA NA CASSLEGGSGYTF TGTGCCAGCAGCTTAGAGGGTGGGAGTGGCTACACCTTC
TRBJ1-2 TRBV24-1 NA NA CATRGESYGYTF TGTGCCACCAGGGGAGAGAGCTATGGCTACACCTTC
TRBJ1-2 TRBV28 NA TRBD1 CASHPGQTNYGYTF TGTGCCAGCCATCCGGGACAGACTAACTATGGCTACACCTTC
TRBJ1-2 TRBV19 NA NA CASIDFRVDGGYTF TGTGCCAGTATTGACTTCCGGGTCGATGGGGGCTACACCTTC
TRBJ2-3 TRBV6-1 once NA CASSEPSAEDTQYF TGTGCCAGCAGTGAACCCTCCGCGGAGGATACGCAGTATTTT
TRBJ1-2 TRBV9 NA NA CARSAGGAGWLERGYTF TGTGCCCGCAGCGCCGGGGGGGCAGGGTGGTTGGAAAGGGGCTACACCTTC
TRBJ2-2 TRBV5-6 NA NA CASLQGNTGELFF TGTGCCAGTCTACAGGGGAACACCGGGGAGCTGTTTTTT
TRBJ1-1 TRBV7-2 NA NA CASSPADARGTEAFF TGTGCCAGCAGCCCAGCGGACGCGCGGGGCACTGAAGCTTTCTTT
TRBJ1-2 TRBV4-3 NA TRBD1 CASSQDWDRGNGYTF TGCGCCAGCAGCCAAGATTGGGACAGGGGGAATGGCTACACCTTC
TRBJ1-4 TRBV5-1 NA NA CASSLLWGRDEKLFF TGCGCCAGCAGCTTGCTCTGGGGGCGGGATGAAAAACTGTTTTTT
TRBJ1-3 TRBV5-1 once NA CASSLDRVGTSSGNTIYF TGCGCCAGCAGCTTGGATAGGGTAGGGACAAGCTCTGGAAACACCATATATTTT
TRBJ2-2 TRBV9 once NA CASSVGGDWAGELFF TGTGCCAGCAGCGTAGGGGGAGACTGGGCCGGGGAGCTGTTTTTT
TRBJ1-2 TRBV19 NA NA CASGEGDSKFYGYTF TGTGCCAGTGGGGAGGGAGACAGCAAATTCTATGGCTACACCTTC
TRBJ2-2 TRBV5-5 NA NA CASSLVVRPTGELFF TGTGCCAGCAGCTTGGTCGTCCGTCCCACCGGGGAGCTGTTTTTT
TRBJ2-5 TRBV4-1 once NA CASSQDRIEGRGGTQYF TGCGCCAGCAGCCAAGATCGTATTGAGGGCCGGGGAGGGACCCAGTACTTC
TRBJ2-7 TRBV5-5 NA NA CASSLFPGPSYEQYF TGTGCCAGCAGCTTGTTCCCGGGTCCAAGCTACGAGCAGTACTTC
TRBJ2-6 TRBV6-2/TRBV6-3 NA TRBD1 CASSEDRDFAGANVLTF TGTGCCAGCAGCGAGGACAGGGACTTCGCTGGGGCCAACGTCCTGACTTTC
TRBJ1-2 TRBV6-5 NA NA CASSRNFGTYYGYTF TGTGCCAGCAGTCGCAACTTTGGGACTTACTATGGCTACACCTTC
TRBJ2-3 TRBV9 NA NA CASSFRERKTTDTQYF TGTGCCAGCAGCTTTAGAGAGCGGAAGACCACAGATACGCAGTATTTT
TRBJ1-3 TRBV19 NA NA CASSRYSQSGNTIYF TGTGCCAGTAGTAGATACAGTCAATCTGGAAACACCATATATTTT
TRBJ1-4 TRBV2 NA NA CATEGDANEKLFF TGTGCCACCGAAGGGGATGCTAATGAAAAACTGTTTTTT
TRBJ2-2 TRBV6-6 NA NA CASSYALTGELFF TGTGCCAGCAGTTACGCGCTTACCGGGGAGCTGTTTTTT
TRBJ1-2 TRBV30 few TRBD1 CAWSQKNRGGYTF TGTGCCTGGAGCCAGAAAAACAGGGGCGGCTACACCTTC
TRBJ2-5 TRBV7-3 NA TRBD1 CASSLGGTGETQYF TGTGCCAGCAGCTTAGGTGGGACAGGAGAGACCCAGTACTTC
TRBJ2-1 TRBV11-3 NA TRBD1 CASNTLPTGVNNEQFF TGTGCCAGCAACACTCTCCCGACAGGGGTCAACAATGAGCAGTTCTTC
TRBJ1-3 TRBV19 once NA CASRPGAGNTIYF TGTGCCAGTAGGCCAGGGGCCGGAAACACCATATATTTT
TRBJ2-7 TRBV19 NA NA CASSIVWENSYEQYF TGTGCCAGTAGTATAGTTTGGGAGAACTCCTACGAGCAGTACTTC
TRBJ1-6 TRBV13 NA TRBD1 CASRRSGQGVSPLHF TGTGCCAGCCGAAGGTCCGGGCAGGGGGTTTCACCCCTCCACTTT
TRBJ2-1 TRBV7-9 NA TRBD1 CASSLKQPGTGGPNEQFF TGTGCCAGCAGCCTAAAGCAGCCCGGGACAGGGGGCCCAAATGAGCAGTTCTTC
TRBJ1-4 TRBV28 NA TRBD1 CASSNQGATDEKLFF TGTGCCAGCAGTAACCAGGGGGCCACCGATGAAAAACTGTTTTTT
TRBJ1-4 TRBV15 many NA CATSPRIGQGEKLFF TGTGCCACCAGCCCTAGAATTGGGCAGGGTGAAAAACTGTTTTTT
TRBJ2-3 TRBV6-5 NA TRBD2 CAGGTSIDTQYF TGTGCCGGTGGGACTAGCATAGATACGCAGTATTTT
TRBJ1-1 TRBV13 NA NA CASSPVATSDRTEAFF TGTGCCAGCAGCCCGGTTGCGACATCCGATCGCACTGAAGCTTTCTTT
TRBJ1-2 TRBV3-1/TRBV3-2 NA NA CASSQATDGYTF TGTGCCAGCAGCCAAGCGACAGATGGCTACACCTTC
TRBJ2-1 TRBV7-2 NA TRBD2 CASSPESGTKYSEQFF TGTGCCAGCAGCCCCGAATCCGGGACTAAATACAGTGAGCAGTTCTTC
TRBJ1-5 TRBV27 NA NA CASSLNLNQPQHF TGTGCCAGCAGTTTAAATCTCAATCAGCCCCAGCATTTT
TRBJ2-1 TRBV18 NA NA CASSPPGAPGWNEQFF TGTGCCAGCTCACCCCCCGGCGCTCCCGGGTGGAATGAGCAGTTCTTC
TRBJ2-3 TRBV6-5 NA NA CASSRRGSTDTQYF TGTGCCAGCAGCCGCAGGGGAAGCACAGATACGCAGTATTTT
TRBJ1-5 TRBV19 NA NA CASRLGGQHNQPQHF TGTGCCAGTAGGTTAGGAGGACAGCACAATCAGCCCCAGCATTTT
TRBJ1-5 TRBV7-8 NA TRBD1 CASSGQGRNQPQHF TGTGCCAGCAGTGGACAGGGAAGAAATCAGCCCCAGCATTTT
TRBJ2-7 TRBV7-9 NA TRBD2 CASSLLGLAGEQYF TGTGCCAGCAGCTTATTGGGGTTAGCGGGAGAGCAGTACTTC
TRBJ1-2 TRBV13 NA NA CASRNDPEGVYTF TGTGCCAGCAGAAATGACCCAGAAGGGGTCTACACCTTC
TRBJ2-6 TRBV2 NA TRBD1 CASSVRQGTGANVLTF TGTGCCAGCAGTGTAAGACAGGGAACTGGGGCCAACGTCCTGACTTTC
TRBJ1-2 TRBV4-3 NA NA CASSQDYDSSGYGYTF TGCGCCAGCAGCCAAGATTACGACTCCTCGGGCTATGGCTACACCTTC
TRBJ1-4 TRBV7-9 NA TRBD1 CASSIGTDRGEKLFF TGTGCCAGCAGCATCGGTACGGACAGGGGAGAAAAACTGTTTTTT
TRBJ2-1 TRBV5-1 NA NA CASSFRAIPNNEQFF TGCGCCAGCAGCTTCAGGGCAATACCTAACAATGAGCAGTTCTTC